Shown below are 9 T cell receptor beta chains from a single sample sequenced in a study of blood T cells in healthy people across ages. The second PCR ran roughly 6 to 11 cycles with a sample-barcoded 5' primer and J-beta primers. TCRdb reprocessed the 5' RACE reads via MiXCR and lists one record per CDR3 protein. The sample lists 650,000 to 1,000,000 distinct CDR3 sequences, under 40% occurring once. Sample: blood. The source of these receptors is a man aged 18 to 29 in good health.

The chain recombines TRBV15 with TRBJ2-6, with D tentatively TRBD1 (6 bases). The V end was cut by 8 bases, the J end by 2 bases, with 7 bases between. This CDR3 is built from 13 residues. The germline CDR1 and CDR2 sequences are LNHNV and YYDKDF (reference sequence). CDR3 sequence reads: CATGGAGANVLTF. The DNA of the CDR3 is TGTGCCACCGGGGGCGCTGGGGCCAACGTCCTGACTTTC.

In this sample, this clonotype turned up once. This chain links TRBV28 with TRBJ2-2, with a weak D call TRBD1 (5 bases). Germline V gene sequence: CDR1 MDHEN, CDR2 SYDVKM. V was cut by 3 bases and J by 10 bases, with 15 bases left in between. This CDR3 spans 14 amino acids. CDR3 sequence: CASSFDRKSSELFF. The CDR3 DNA is TGTGCCAGCAGTTTTGACAGAAAATCTTCGGAGCTGTTTTTT.

This clonotype was picked up a small number of times. The gene calls are TRBV12-5 and TRBJ2-1; TRBD1 might be the D (5 bases). This CDR3 contains 18 residues. Trimming pared 5 bases from V and 6 bases from J, leaving 26 bases between. Germline V CDR1 and CDR2: LGHNT, FRNRAP. CDR3 DNA: TGTGCTAGTGGTCTAAGCCGCCCTGGACATAAGGGTCGCAATGAGCAGTTCTTC. It translates to CASGLSRPGHKGRNEQFF.

V usage is TRBV2 and J usage is TRBJ2-7; unclear D gene. V was cut by 2 bases and J by 6 bases, with 5 bases left in between. Germline CDR1 is SNHLY and CDR2 is FYNNEI. The CDR3 loop spans 11 amino acids. CDR3 in DNA: TGTGCCAGCAGTGAACGGGTCGAGCAGTACTTC. This encodes CASSERVEQYF.

CDR3 DNA: TGCAGCGCTGTACAGGGGGTTTTGAATGAGCAGTTCTTC. Translation: CSAVQGVLNEQFF. This sequence joins TRBV29-1 and TRBJ2-1, with TRBD1 matching over 8 bases. Germline assignment: CDR1 SQVTM and CDR2 ANQGSEA. This CDR3 contains 13 residues. Unmatched junction bases numbered 9, after V lost 7 bases and J lost 7 bases.

On this clonotype: One end of the junction is discordant with germline, which a read error may explain. The CDR3 spells CASSQGRILNTEAFF. CDR3 nucleotides: TGCGCCAGCAGCCAAGGCCGCATTTTGAACACTGAAGCTTTCTTT. The chain has TRBV14 and TRBJ1-1; no definite D call. The CDR3 sequence is 15 residues long. Germline loops: CDR1 SGHDN, CDR2 FVKESK.

This clonotype was found once. The rearrangement links TRBV6-2 or TRBV6-3 to TRBJ2-5, with D possibly being TRBD2 (7 bases). Trimming removed 6 bases at V and 11 bases at J, with 22 bases between. From germline, CDR1 is MNHEY and CDR2 SVGEGT. The CDR3 is 14 residues long. The CDR3 is CASSRGGLGNEQYF. Here the CDR3 DNA reads TGTGCCAGCAGCCGCGGGGGCTTAGGCAATGAGCAGTACTTC.

In the case of this clonotype: A much larger clone differs by one base, so this may be a read error. The chain links TRBV5-5 to TRBJ1-1; 7 bases agree with TRBD1. CDR1 is SGHKS and CDR2 is YYEKEE in the germline V gene (reference sequence). The CDR3 sequence is 15 residues long. The J segment lost 0 bases and the V segment lost 4 bases, leaving 6 bases of the junction unmatched. CDR3 sequence: CASSPTGFMNTEAFF. In DNA form, the CDR3 reads TGTGCCAGCAGCCCGACAGGGTTTATGAACACTGAAGCTTTCTTT.

This chain uses TRBV3-1 with TRBJ2-7, with a weak D call TRBD1 (5 bases). The CDR3 is made up of 16 amino acids. Trimming took 0 bases from V and 1 from J, leaving 13 bases between them. Germline values: CDR1 LGHDT, CDR2 YNNKEL (reference sequence). CDR3 coding DNA: TGTGCCAGCAGCCAAGATGCGGCAGGGTCTTCCTACGAGCAGTACTTC. Translated: CASSQDAAGSSYEQYF.